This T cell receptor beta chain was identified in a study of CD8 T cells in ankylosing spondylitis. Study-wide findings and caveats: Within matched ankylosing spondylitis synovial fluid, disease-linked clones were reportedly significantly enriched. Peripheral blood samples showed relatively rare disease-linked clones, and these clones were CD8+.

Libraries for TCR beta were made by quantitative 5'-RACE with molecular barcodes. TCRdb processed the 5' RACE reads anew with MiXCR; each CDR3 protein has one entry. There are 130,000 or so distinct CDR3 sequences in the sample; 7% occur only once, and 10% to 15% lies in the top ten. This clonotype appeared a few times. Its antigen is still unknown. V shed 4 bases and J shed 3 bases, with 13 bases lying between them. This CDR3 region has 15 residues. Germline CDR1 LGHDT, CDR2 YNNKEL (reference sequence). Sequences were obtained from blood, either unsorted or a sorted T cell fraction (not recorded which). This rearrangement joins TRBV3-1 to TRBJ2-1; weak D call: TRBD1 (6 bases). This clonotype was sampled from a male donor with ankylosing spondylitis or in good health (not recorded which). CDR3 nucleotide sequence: TGTGCCAGCAGCCCTGGGCAGGGGCTCTACAATGAGCAGTTCTTC. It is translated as CASSPGQGLYNEQFF.